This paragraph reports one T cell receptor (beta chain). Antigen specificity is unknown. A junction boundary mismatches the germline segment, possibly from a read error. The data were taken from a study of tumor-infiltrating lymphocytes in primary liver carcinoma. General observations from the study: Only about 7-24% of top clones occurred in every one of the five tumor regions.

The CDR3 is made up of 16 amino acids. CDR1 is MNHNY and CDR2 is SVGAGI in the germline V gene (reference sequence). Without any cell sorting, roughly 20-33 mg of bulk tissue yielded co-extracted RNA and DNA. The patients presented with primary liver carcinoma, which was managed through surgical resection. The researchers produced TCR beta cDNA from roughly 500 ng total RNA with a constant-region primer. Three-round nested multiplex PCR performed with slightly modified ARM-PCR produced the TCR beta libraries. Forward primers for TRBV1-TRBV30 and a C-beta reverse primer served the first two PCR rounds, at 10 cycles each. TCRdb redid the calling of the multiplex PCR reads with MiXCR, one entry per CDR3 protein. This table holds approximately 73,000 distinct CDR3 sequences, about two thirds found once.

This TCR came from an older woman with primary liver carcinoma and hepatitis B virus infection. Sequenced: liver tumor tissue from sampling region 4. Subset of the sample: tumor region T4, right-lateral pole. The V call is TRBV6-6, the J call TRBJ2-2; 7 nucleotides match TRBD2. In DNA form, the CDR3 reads TGTGTCAGCAGTTCCAAGGGACTACTGGGAACCGGGGAGCTGTTTTTT. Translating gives CVSSSKGLLGTGELFF.